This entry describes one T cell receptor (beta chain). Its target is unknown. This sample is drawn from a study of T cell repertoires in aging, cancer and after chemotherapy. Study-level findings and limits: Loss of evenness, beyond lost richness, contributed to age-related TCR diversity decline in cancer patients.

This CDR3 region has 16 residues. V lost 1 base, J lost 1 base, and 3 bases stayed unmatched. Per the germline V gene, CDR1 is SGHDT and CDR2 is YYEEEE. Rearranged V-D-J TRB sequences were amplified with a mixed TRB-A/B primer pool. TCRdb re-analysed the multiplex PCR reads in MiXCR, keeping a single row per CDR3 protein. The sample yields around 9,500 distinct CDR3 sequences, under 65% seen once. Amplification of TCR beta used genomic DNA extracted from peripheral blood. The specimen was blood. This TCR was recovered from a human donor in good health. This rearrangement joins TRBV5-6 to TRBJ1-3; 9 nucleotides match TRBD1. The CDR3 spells CASSLLQGASGNTIYF. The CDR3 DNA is TGTGCCAGCAGCTTGCTACAGGGGGCATCTGGAAACACCATATATTTT.